Listed here are 14 T cell receptor beta chains from one sample, sequenced in a study of blood T cell repertoires in COVID-19 (dated by TCRdb to 2018 to 2021). The receptor library was made with the immunoSEQ multiplex PCR assay. The table was pulled from immuneACCESS by TCRdb, which kept in-frame rearrangements only. Such tables lose some clones; where checked, under half of the loss comes from unresolved V genes, and the rest has no known cause. For this sample there are some 150,000 clones; approximately 80% appear just once. Jointly, the top ten make up roughly 2% of the sample. Material: peripheral blood. The receptors derive from a man aged 70-80 years with acute or convalescent COVID-19.

The rearrangement links TRBV27 to TRBJ2-3, with 11 bases matching TRBD2. With V trimmed by 8 bases and J by 3 bases, 10 bases remained unmatched. CDR3 length equals 16 residues. The germline V gene has CDR1 MNHEY and CDR2 SMNVEV (reference sequence). The CDR3 DNA is TGTGCCAGCGGGTCAAGACTAGCGGGAAGGACAGATACGCAGTATTTT. Its protein is CASGSRLAGRTDTQYF.

This chain uses TRBV11-2 with TRBJ2-3; weak D call: TRBD2 (5 bases). CDR3 length: 15 residues. V dropped 2 bases and J dropped 5 bases, with 14 bases sitting between them. In germline, CDR1 is SGHAT, CDR2 FQNNGV. The DNA of the CDR3 is TGTGCCAGCAGCTTACAACCGGGGAATGGAGATACGCAGTATTTT. Translating gives CASSLQPGNGDTQYF.

This rearrangement joins TRBV19 to TRBJ1-5; D is perhaps TRBD1 (6 bases). Trimming stripped 8 bases from V and 4 bases from J, with 15 bases between. The germline gives CDR1 LNHDA, CDR2 SQIVND (reference sequence). CDR3 size: 14 residues. The CDR3: CASVTGTYNQPQHF. The DNA for the CDR3 is TGTGCCAGTGTTACCGGGACATATAATCAGCCCCAGCATTTT.

The gene calls are TRBV5-1 and TRBJ2-2, with TRBD1 matching over 7 bases. The CDR3 runs 16 residues. CDR1 is SGHRS and CDR2 is YFSETQ in the germline V gene. V lost 4 bases to trimming and J lost 6 bases; unmatched junction nucleotides: 12. The CDR3 region is CASSVLQGSGAGELFF. DNA of the CDR3: TGCGCCAGCAGCGTCCTACAGGGGAGCGGCGCCGGGGAGCTGTTTTTT. The complete variable domain, with remaining parts taken from reference TRBV5-1 and TRBJ2-2, reads KAGVTQTPRYLIKTRGQQVTLSCSPISGHRSVSWYQQTPGQGLQFLFEYFSETQRNKGNFPGRFSGRQFSNSRSEMNVSTLELGDSALYLCASSVLQGSGAGELFFGEGSRLTVL.

The gene calls are TRBV5-1 and TRBJ2-6, with 7 bases fitting TRBD1. The CDR3 totals 15 residues. With 5 bases clipped from V and 1 base from J, the junction kept 3 bases outside the gene matches. Germline V CDR1 and CDR2: SGHRS, YFSETQ. The CDR3 DNA sequence: TGCGCCAGCAGACGGACAGGTTCTGGGGCCAACGTCCTGACTTTC. Amino acids: CASRRTGSGANVLTF.

This chain connects TRBV5-4 to TRBJ2-2, with D perhaps TRBD1 (6 bases). Germline values: CDR1 SGHNT, CDR2 YYREEE (reference sequence). The CDR3 consists of 15 residues. Trimming left V 0 bases short and J 5 bases short, with 11 bases between. The CDR3 protein is CASSLGGPRTGELFF. CDR3 coding DNA: TGTGCCAGCAGCTTGGGGGGGCCAAGGACCGGGGAGCTGTTTTTT.

This chain joins TRBV28 and TRBJ2-1; 7 bases match TRBD1. Trimming took 5 bases from V and 7 from J; bases not matched to a gene: 5. This CDR3 comprises 13 residues. Germline V gene data show CDR1 as MDHEN and CDR2 as SYDVKM. CDR3 loop: CASSNAGGNEQFF. The CDR3, as DNA: TGTGCCAGCAGTAACGCAGGGGGTAATGAGCAGTTCTTC. Using reference TRBV28 and TRBJ2-1 for the parts outside the CDR3, the full variable domain is DVKVTQSSRYLVKRTGEKVFLECVQDMDHENMFWYRQDPGLGLRLIYFSYDVKMKEKGDIPEGYSVSREKKERFSLILESASTNQTSMYLCASSNAGGNEQFFGPGTRLTVL.

The chain employs TRBV4-1 and TRBJ2-3; a possible D gene is TRBD2 (6 bases). The CDR3 extends over 16 amino acids. V lost 1 base to trimming and J lost 2 bases, with 13 bases between them. Germline CDR1 reads MGHRA; CDR2 reads YSYEKL. CDR3 sequence reads: CASSQATSSYTDTQYF. Written as DNA, the CDR3 is TGCGCCAGCAGCCAAGCTACTAGCTCGTACACAGATACGCAGTATTTT.

The gene calls are TRBV30 and TRBJ1-6, with 10 bases that match TRBD1. Germline V gene sequence: CDR1 GTSNPN, CDR2 SVGIG (reference sequence). V shed 3 bases and J 7 bases; nucleotides not matched to a gene: 9. CDR3 size: 16 residues. The CDR3 sequence: CAWSRTGGTRNSPLHF. CDR3 DNA: TGTGCCTGGAGCCGGACAGGGGGTACAAGGAATTCACCCCTCCACTTT.

J is TRBJ2-5 and V is TRBV5-1; 13 bases agree with TRBD2. J was trimmed by 2 bases and V by 0 bases; bases with no gene match: 10. The CDR3 totals 19 residues. CDR1 is SGHRS and CDR2 is YFSETQ in the germline V gene. This chain's CDR3 is CASSLGPTGTSGAQETQYF. DNA of the CDR3: TGCGCCAGCAGCTTGGGGCCGACGGGGACTAGCGGGGCACAAGAGACCCAGTACTTC. Based on the CDR3 plus reference TRBV5-1 and TRBJ2-5, the full variable domain is KAGVTQTPRYLIKTRGQQVTLSCSPISGHRSVSWYQQTPGQGLQFLFEYFSETQRNKGNFPGRFSGRQFSNSRSEMNVSTLELGDSALYLCASSLGPTGTSGAQETQYFGPGTRLLVL.

The chain has TRBV28 and TRBJ1-1; D may be TRBD1 (5 bases). The CDR3 runs to 10 residues. Trimming removed 11 bases at V and 7 bases at J, with 11 bases between. CDR1 and CDR2 from the germline V gene are MDHEN and SYDVKM. DNA for the CDR3: TGTGCCGTCGGGGGGGGTGAAGCTTTCTTT. Encoded protein: CAVGGGEAFF. The whole variable domain, remainder taken from reference TRBV28 and TRBJ1-1, is DVKVTQSSRYLVKRTGEKVFLECVQDMDHENMFWYRQDPGLGLRLIYFSYDVKMKEKGDIPEGYSVSREKKERFSLILESASTNQTSMYLCAVGGGEAFFGQGTRLTVV.

The V and J genes are TRBV19 and TRBJ2-3; 7 nucleotides line up with TRBD1. With 5 bases clipped from V and 6 bases from J, the junction kept 14 bases outside the gene matches. The CDR3 runs 16 residues. Per the germline V gene, CDR1 is LNHDA and CDR2 is SQIVND (reference sequence). Here the CDR3 reads CASSANRQGSWDTQYF. The DNA for the CDR3 is TGTGCCAGTAGTGCAAATCGACAGGGCTCCTGGGATACGCAGTATTTT.

This chain connects TRBV3-1 (or the pseudogene TRBV3-2) to TRBJ2-1; 9 bases align to TRBD1. Trimming removed 4 bases from V and 8 bases from J; junction bases left unmatched: 6. The CDR3 totals 14 residues. CDR1 is LGHDT and CDR2 is YNNKEL in the germline V gene (reference sequence). The CDR3 nucleotides are TGTGCCAGCAGCCCCCGGGACAGGGTGCATGAGCAGTTCTTC. Translating it yields CASSPRDRVHEQFF.

There are many counts of this clone. This chain connects TRBV2 to TRBJ2-3, with 7 bases aligning to TRBD1. Germline CDR1 is SNHLY and CDR2 is FYNNEI. With V trimmed by 6 bases and J by 6 bases, 3 bases remained unmatched. The CDR3 is made up of 12 amino acids. CDR3 DNA: TGTGCCAGCAGGACAGGGAGTGATACGCAGTATTTT. This translates into CASRTGSDTQYF.